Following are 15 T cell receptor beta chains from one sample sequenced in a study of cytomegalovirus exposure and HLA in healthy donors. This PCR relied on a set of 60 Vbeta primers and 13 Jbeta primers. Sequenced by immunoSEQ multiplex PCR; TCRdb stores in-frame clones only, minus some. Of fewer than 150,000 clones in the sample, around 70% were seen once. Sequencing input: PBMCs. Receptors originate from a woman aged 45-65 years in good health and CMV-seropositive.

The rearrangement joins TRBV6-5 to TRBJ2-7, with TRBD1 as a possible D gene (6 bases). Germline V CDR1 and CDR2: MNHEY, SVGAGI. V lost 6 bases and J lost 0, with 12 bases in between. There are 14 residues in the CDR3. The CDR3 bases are TGTGCCAGCAGCAAGGGACATAGCTCCTACGAGCAGTACTTC. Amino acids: CASSKGHSSYEQYF.

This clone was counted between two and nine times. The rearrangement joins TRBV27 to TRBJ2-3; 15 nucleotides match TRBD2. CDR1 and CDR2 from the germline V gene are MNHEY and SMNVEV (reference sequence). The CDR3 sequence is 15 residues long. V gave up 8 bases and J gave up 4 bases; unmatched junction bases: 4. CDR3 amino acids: CASGGLAGGPDTQYF. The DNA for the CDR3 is TGTGCCAGCGGGGGACTAGCGGGAGGCCCAGATACGCAGTATTTT.

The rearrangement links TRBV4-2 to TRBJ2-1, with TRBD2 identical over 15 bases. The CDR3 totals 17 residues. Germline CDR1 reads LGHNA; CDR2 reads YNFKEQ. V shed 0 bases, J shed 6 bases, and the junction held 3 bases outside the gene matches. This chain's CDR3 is CASSQEAGLAGGNEQFF. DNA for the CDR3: TGTGCCAGCAGCCAAGAAGCGGGACTAGCGGGGGGCAATGAGCAGTTCTTC.

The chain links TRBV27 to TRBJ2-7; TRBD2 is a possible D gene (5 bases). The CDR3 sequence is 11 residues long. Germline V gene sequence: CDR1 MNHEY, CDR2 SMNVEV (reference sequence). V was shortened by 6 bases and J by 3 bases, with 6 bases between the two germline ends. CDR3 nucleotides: TGTGCCAGCAGCCGGGGCTACGAGCAGTACTTC. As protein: CASSRGYEQYF.

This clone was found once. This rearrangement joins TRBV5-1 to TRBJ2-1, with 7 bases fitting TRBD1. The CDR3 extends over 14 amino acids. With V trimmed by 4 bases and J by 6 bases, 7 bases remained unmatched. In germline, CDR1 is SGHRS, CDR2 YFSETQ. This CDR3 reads CASSPLGTANEQFF. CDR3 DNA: TGCGCCAGCAGCCCGCTAGGGACAGCCAATGAGCAGTTCTTC.

CDR3: CASSIGMAGHGETQYF. As DNA, the CDR3 is TGTGCCAGTAGTATAGGGATGGCAGGGCACGGCGAGACCCAGTACTTC. The chain joins TRBV19 to TRBJ2-5; weak D call: TRBD1 (5 bases). The CDR3 is 16 amino acids. V was shortened by 1 base and J by 5 bases, with 17 bases between the two germline ends. In germline, CDR1 is LNHDA, CDR2 SQIVND (reference sequence). The entire variable domain, with the rest obtained from reference TRBV19 and TRBJ2-5, is as follows: DGGITQSPKYLFRKEGQNVTLSCEQNLNHDAMYWYRQDPGQGLRLIYYSQIVNDFQKGDIAEGYSVSREKKESFPLTVTSAQKNPTAFYLCASSIGMAGHGETQYFGPGTRLLVL.

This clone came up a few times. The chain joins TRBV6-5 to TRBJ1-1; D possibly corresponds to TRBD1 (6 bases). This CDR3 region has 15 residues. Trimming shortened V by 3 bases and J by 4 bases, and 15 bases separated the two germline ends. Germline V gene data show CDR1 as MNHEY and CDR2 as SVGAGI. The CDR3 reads CASSYSGTSSTEAFF. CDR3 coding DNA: TGTGCCAGCAGTTATAGCGGGACATCGAGCACTGAAGCTTTCTTT.

The DNA of the CDR3 is TGTGCCAGCAGTTTTACAGGGGACTGGGTCCTGACTTTC. This sequence encodes CASSFTGDWVLTF. The rearrangement links TRBV28 to TRBJ2-6, with a tentative D call TRBD1 (7 bases). Trimming shortened V by 3 bases and J by 13 bases, and 13 bases separated the two germline ends. This CDR3 spans 13 amino acids. In germline, CDR1 is MDHEN, CDR2 SYDVKM.

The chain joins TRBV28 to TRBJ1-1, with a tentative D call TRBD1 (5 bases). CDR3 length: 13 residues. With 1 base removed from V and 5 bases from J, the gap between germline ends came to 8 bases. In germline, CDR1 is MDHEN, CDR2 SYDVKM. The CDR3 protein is CASSLFGGTEAFF. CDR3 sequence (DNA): TGTGCCAGCAGTTTATTCGGGGGGACTGAAGCTTTCTTT.

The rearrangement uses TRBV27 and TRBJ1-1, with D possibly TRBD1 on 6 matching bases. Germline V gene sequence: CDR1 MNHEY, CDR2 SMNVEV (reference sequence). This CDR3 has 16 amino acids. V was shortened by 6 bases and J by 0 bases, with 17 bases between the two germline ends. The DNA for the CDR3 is TGTGCCAGCAGCTCGATTCAGGGGTCCATGAACACTGAAGCTTTCTTT. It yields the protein CASSSIQGSMNTEAFF.

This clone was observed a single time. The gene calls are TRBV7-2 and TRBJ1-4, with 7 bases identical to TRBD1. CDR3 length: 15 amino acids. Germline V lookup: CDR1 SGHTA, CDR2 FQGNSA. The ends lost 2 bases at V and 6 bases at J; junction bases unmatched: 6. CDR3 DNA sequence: TGTGCCAGCAGCTTATTAAGGGGGCAGGATGAAAAACTGTTTTTT. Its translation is CASSLLRGQDEKLFF.

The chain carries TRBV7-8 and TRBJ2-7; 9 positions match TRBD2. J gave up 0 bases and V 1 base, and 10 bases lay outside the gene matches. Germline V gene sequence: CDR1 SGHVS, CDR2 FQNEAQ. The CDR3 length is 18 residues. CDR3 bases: TGTGCCAGCAGCTTAGTAGGGCTAGCGGGGACGAGCTCCTACGAGCAGTACTTC. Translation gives CASSLVGLAGTSSYEQYF.

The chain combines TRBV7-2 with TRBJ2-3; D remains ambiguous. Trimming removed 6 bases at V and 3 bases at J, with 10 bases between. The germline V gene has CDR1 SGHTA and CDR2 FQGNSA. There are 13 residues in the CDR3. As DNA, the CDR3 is TGTGCCAGCAGAGGTGGAGAAACAGATACGCAGTATTTT. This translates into CASRGGETDTQYF. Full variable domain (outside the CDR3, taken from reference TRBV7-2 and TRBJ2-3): GAGVSQSPSNKVTEKGKDVELRCDPISGHTALYWYRQSLGQGLEFLIYFQGNSAPDKSGLPSDRFSAERTGGSVSTLTIQRTQQEDSAVYLCASRGGETDTQYFGPGTRLTVL.

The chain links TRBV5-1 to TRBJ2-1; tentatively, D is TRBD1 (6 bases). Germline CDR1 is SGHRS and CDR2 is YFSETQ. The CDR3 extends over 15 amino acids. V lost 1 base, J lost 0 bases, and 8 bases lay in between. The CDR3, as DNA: TGCGCCAGCAGCTTGCTGGGGGCCTCCTACAATGAGCAGTTCTTC. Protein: CASSLLGASYNEQFF.

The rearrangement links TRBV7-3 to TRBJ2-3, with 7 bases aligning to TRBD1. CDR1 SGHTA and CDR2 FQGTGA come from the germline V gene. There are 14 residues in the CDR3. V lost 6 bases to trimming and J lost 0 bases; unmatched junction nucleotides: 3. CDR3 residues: CASSLGQSTDTQYF. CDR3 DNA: TGTGCCAGCAGTTTGGGACAGAGCACAGATACGCAGTATTTT. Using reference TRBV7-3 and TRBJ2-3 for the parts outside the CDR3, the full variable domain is GAGVSQTPSNKVTEKGKYVELRCDPISGHTALYWYRQSLGQGPEFLIYFQGTGAADDSGLPNDRFFAVRPEGSVSTLKIQRTERGDSAVYLCASSLGQSTDTQYFGPGTRLTVL.